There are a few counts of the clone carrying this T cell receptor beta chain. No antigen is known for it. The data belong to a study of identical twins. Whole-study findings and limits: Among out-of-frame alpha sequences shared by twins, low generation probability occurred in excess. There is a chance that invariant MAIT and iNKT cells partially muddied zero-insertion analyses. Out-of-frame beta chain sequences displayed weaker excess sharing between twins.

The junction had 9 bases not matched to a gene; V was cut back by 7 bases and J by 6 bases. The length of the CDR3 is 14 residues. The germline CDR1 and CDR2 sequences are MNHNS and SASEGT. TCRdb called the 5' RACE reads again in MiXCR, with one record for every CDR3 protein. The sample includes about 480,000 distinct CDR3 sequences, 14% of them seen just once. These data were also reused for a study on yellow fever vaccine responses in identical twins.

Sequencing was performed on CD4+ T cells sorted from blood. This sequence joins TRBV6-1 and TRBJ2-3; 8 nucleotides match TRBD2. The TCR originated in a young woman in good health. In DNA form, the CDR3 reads TGTGCCAGCACCCTCGGGGGGGCTGGGGATACGCAGTATTTT. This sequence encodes CASTLGGAGDTQYF.